These 12 T cell receptor beta chains were all obtained from the same sample, sequenced in a study of shared clonotypes between healthy human individuals. Some clones are missing from TCRdb's copy, which holds only in-frame ones; the method was immunoSEQ multiplex PCR. The sample holds a few million clones; roughly 93% are singletons and the top ten take about 0.39%. The sample taken for sequencing was naive CD4+ T cells from PBMCs. Subset here: CD45RA+ positively selected. These receptors were taken from a man between 18 and 29 years old in good health. Some clones in this sample may be carry-over from other donors' samples.

V usage is TRBV6-1 and J usage is TRBJ2-3; no firm D call. This CDR3 region has 12 residues. V lost 7 bases to trimming and J lost 5 bases, with 10 bases between them. Germline V gives CDR1 MNHNS, CDR2 SASEGT. The CDR3 DNA sequence: TGTGCCAGCACCACAACACTAGATACGCAGTATTTT. This translates into CASTTTLDTQYF.

The chain couples TRBV4-1 to TRBJ1-1; 10 nucleotides line up with TRBD1. Looked up from germline, CDR1 is MGHRA and CDR2 is YSYEKL. The V segment lost 4 bases and the J segment 4 bases; nucleotides outside the gene matches: 18. The CDR3 contains 19 residues. CDR3 sequence (DNA): TGCGCCAGCAGCCCCAGGACAGGGGGAGGGCTGGTTCCCGGCACTGAAGCTTTCTTT. Translating gives CASSPRTGGGLVPGTEAFF.

On this clone itself: The sample contains more than one DNA sequence encoding this CDR3. The V call is TRBV18, the J call TRBJ2-7; D is unresolved. Trimming cost V 3 bases and J 1 base, with 7 bases left between them. The V gene's germline CDR1 is KGHSH and CDR2 LQKENI. The CDR3 is 13 amino acids. The CDR3 region has the DNA TGTGCCAGCTCACCCAGTCTTTCCTACGAGCAGTACTTC. Translating it yields CASSPSLSYEQYF.

This clone showed up just once. The rearrangement links TRBV28 to TRBJ2-7; D is ambiguous. Trimming cost V 7 bases and J 1 base, with 23 bases left between them. Germline V gene data show CDR1 as MDHEN and CDR2 as SYDVKM. This CDR3 has 17 residues. CDR3 loop: CASIISLTGGKSYEQYF. Written as DNA, the CDR3 is TGTGCCAGCATAATATCCCTCACCGGCGGTAAATCCTACGAGCAGTACTTC.

The chain combines TRBV7-2 with TRBJ2-7, with D possibly TRBD2 on 6 matching bases. The germline V and J ends were trimmed by 7 bases and 7 bases, with 23 bases remaining between them. The CDR3 runs 15 residues. The germline gives CDR1 SGHTA, CDR2 FQGNSA. The CDR3 protein is CASNWGDVLGEEQYF. The CDR3 DNA is TGTGCCAGCAACTGGGGGGACGTACTAGGTGAAGAGCAGTACTTC.

This chain uses TRBV5-1 with TRBJ2-1, with D maybe TRBD1 (6 bases). Between the trimmed V and J ends, which lost 4 bases and 10 bases, there was a span of 9 bases. The germline V gene has CDR1 SGHRS and CDR2 YFSETQ. This CDR3 contains 11 residues. The CDR3 coding sequence is TGCGCCAGCAGCCAAGACAGGGAGCAGTTCTTC. Its translation: CASSQDREQFF.

The gene calls are TRBV7-3 and TRBJ1-1; D is ambiguous. This CDR3 is built from 13 residues. With 4 bases removed from V and 2 bases from J, the gap between germline ends came to 8 bases. Per germline, CDR1 SGHTA and CDR2 FQGTGA. This CDR3 is CASSSSRNTEAFF. Written as DNA, the CDR3 is TGTGCCAGCAGCTCCAGCCGAAACACTGAAGCTTTCTTT. Full variable domain (rest looked up from reference TRBV7-3 and TRBJ1-1): GAGVSQTPSNKVTEKGKYVELRCDPISGHTALYWYRQSLGQGPEFLIYFQGTGAADDSGLPNDRFFAVRPEGSVSTLKIQRTERGDSAVYLCASSSSRNTEAFFGQGTRLTVV.

The chain carries TRBV7-7 and TRBJ2-3; D is ambiguous. The germline gives CDR1 SSHAT, CDR2 FNYEAQ (reference sequence). The CDR3 runs to 14 residues. The V end lost 1 base, the J end lost 4 bases, and 9 bases lay between the germline ends. For the CDR3, the DNA is TGTGCCAGCAGCTTAGATGGCCGGGCAGATACGCAGTATTTT. It translates to CASSLDGRADTQYF.

V and J are TRBV7-2 and TRBJ2-6, with a weak D call TRBD1 (6 bases). Germline V gene lookup returns CDR1 SGHTA and CDR2 FQGNSA. Trimming took off 6 bases at V and 0 bases at J, with 15 bases between the two ends. This CDR3 comprises 17 residues. Written as DNA, the CDR3 is TGTGCCAGCAGGGAGACAGGTGATCCCTCTGGGGCCAACGTCCTGACTTTC. It codes for CASRETGDPSGANVLTF.

The chain recombines TRBV7-6 with TRBJ1-3, with 8 bases matching TRBD1. V was clipped by 5 bases and J by 4 bases; unmatched bases: 4. Germline lookup yields CDR1 SGHVS and CDR2 FNYEAQ. This CDR3 is built from 14 residues. The chain's CDR3 is CASSPTGVGNTIYF. The CDR3 DNA follows: TGTGCCAGCAGCCCGACAGGGGTAGGAAACACCATATATTTT.

CDR3 residues: CASSPTGSASYNEQFF. As DNA, the CDR3 is TGCGCCAGCAGCCCAACGGGAAGCGCTTCCTACAATGAGCAGTTCTTC. The J gene is TRBJ2-1, the V gene TRBV5-1; D may be TRBD2 (5 bases). Deletions cut 4 bases from V and 1 base from J, with 15 bases between. Germline-derived CDR1 and CDR2 are SGHRS and YFSETQ. The CDR3 length is 16 residues. The variable domain in full, completed from reference TRBV5-1 and TRBJ2-1, reads KAGVTQTPRYLIKTRGQQVTLSCSPISGHRSVSWYQQTPGQGLQFLFEYFSETQRNKGNFPGRFSGRQFSNSRSEMNVSTLELGDSALYLCASSPTGSASYNEQFFGPGTRLTVL.

CDR3 DNA: TGCGCCAGCAGCCAAGCCCTGGGAGAGCCCCAGCATTTT. Encoded protein: CASSQALGEPQHF. V usage is TRBV4-1 and J usage is TRBJ1-5; D gene uncertain. The germline V gene has CDR1 MGHRA and CDR2 YSYEKL. The CDR3 extends over 13 amino acids. Trimming took off 1 base at V and 8 bases at J, with 9 bases between the two ends.